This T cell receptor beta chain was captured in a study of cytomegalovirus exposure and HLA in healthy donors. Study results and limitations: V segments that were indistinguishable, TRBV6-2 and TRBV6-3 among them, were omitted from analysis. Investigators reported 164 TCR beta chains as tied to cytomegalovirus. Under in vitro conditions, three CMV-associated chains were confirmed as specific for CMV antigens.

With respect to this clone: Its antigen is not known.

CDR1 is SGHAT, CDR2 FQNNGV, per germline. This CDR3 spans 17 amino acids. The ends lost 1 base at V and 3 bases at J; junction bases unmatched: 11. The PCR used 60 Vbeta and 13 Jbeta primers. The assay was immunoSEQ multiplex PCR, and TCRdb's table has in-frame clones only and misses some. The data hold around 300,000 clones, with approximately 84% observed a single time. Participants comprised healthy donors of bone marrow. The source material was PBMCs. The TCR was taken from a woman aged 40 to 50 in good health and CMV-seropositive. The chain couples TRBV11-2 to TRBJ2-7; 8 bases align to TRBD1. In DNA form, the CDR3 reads TGTGCCAGCAGCTTAGTGGCAGGGGACAGGAACTACTACGAGCAGTACTTC. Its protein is CASSLVAGDRNYYEQYF. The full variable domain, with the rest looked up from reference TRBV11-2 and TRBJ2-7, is EAGVAQSPRYKIIEKRQSVAFWCNPISGHATLYWYQQILGQGPKLLIQFQNNGVVDDSQLPKDRFSAERLKGVDSTLKIQPAKLEDSAVYLCASSLVAGDRNYYEQYFGPGTRLTVT.